Below, one T cell receptor (beta chain) is given with its context. It was with a sample-barcoded 5' primer and a J-beta primer mix that a second PCR of roughly 7 to 12 cycles was run. TCRdb reanalysed the 5' RACE reads using MiXCR and keeps one entry per CDR3 protein. This table has 1.4 million to 1.5 million distinct CDR3 sequences, around two fifths appearing once. The sample belongs to a study of blood T cells in healthy people across ages. V lost 1 base to trimming and J lost 8 bases, with 11 bases between them. CDR1 and CDR2 (germline): MGHRA, YSYEKL. The CDR3 is made up of 13 amino acids. The chain carries TRBV4-1 and TRBJ1-1; TRBD1 is a possible D gene (5 bases). Specimen: blood. The source of this sequence is a woman between 18 and 30 years old in good health. CDR3 amino acids: CASSQVTQGEAFF. In DNA, the CDR3 is TGCGCCAGCAGCCAAGTCACCCAGGGAGAAGCTTTCTTT.